This T cell receptor (beta chain) was found in a study of T cell changes during pregnancy in multiple sclerosis. This clone was detected only once. Germline V CDR1 and CDR2: SGHTS, YDEGEE. The CDR3 has 15 residues. Losses at the gene ends were 2 bases for V and 2 bases for J; bases not matched to a gene: 6. The table came from immunoSEQ multiplex PCR; TCRdb's copy has only in-frame clones and leaves some out. This table has about 110,000 clones, approximately 90% appearing once. The input for sequencing was peripheral blood, taken in the third trimester of pregnancy. The TCR originated in a female donor in good health, enrolled as a control in a pregnancy study. The chain has TRBV5-8 and TRBJ2-7; 8 bases match TRBD1. The CDR3: CASSFYQGATYEQYF. The CDR3 DNA follows: TGTGCCAGCAGCTTTTACCAGGGGGCTACCTACGAGCAGTACTTC.